The text below deals with one T cell receptor (beta chain). The antigen is undetermined. This specimen comes from a study of CD8 T cells in Susac syndrome. Whole-study results and caveats: It was acknowledged in the study that its TCR sequencing and HLA analysis involved a relatively small number of individuals.

From blood CD8+ and CD4+ T cells, TCR beta sequences were generated. Those who served as multiple sclerosis controls were treatment-naive patients with stable or active relapsing-remitting disease. An input of roughly 0.45 to 1 ug of RNA was subjected to reverse transcription using random hexamers. Across 54 Vbeta and 13 Jbeta, immunoSEQ multiplex PCR amplified TCR beta CDR3. Via MiXCR, TCRdb re-called the immunoSEQ multiplex PCR reads, giving one row per CDR3 protein. The sample carries about 180,000 distinct CDR3 sequences, 85% to 95% recorded once. J lost 0 bases, V lost 0 bases, and 6 bases had no gene match. From germline, CDR1 is SQVTM and CDR2 ANQGSEA. The CDR3 contains 17 residues.

The V call is TRBV29-1, the J call TRBJ2-3; the match to TRBD2 covers 10 bases. The sequence derives from a human donor with multiple sclerosis. Material for sequencing was CD8+ T cells from PBMCs. The CDR3 loop reads CSVEDTRTSGSTDTQYF. The CDR3 DNA reads as TGCAGCGTTGAAGATACGAGGACTAGCGGTAGCACAGATACGCAGTATTTT.